The clone carrying this T cell receptor beta chain appeared a few times. Antigen specificity is unknown. MiXCR, applied by TCRdb to the 5' RACE reads, yields one record per CDR3 protein. The sample records approximately 300,000 distinct CDR3 sequences, roughly a tenth being singletons. The CDR3 totals 18 residues. V was clipped by 7 bases and J by 0 bases; unmatched bases: 9. CDR1 is SGHTA, CDR2 FQGNSA, per germline. The data were taken from a study of T cells after yellow fever vaccination. The study's findings and limits: Most clones from primary vaccination resurfaced after the booster (96% CD4, approximately 88% CD8). Although most clonotypes did not, a small share appeared in both CD4 and CD8 compartments.

The clonotype was recovered from a man between 18 and 35 years old who received the YFV17D yellow fever vaccine. The V and J genes are TRBV7-2 and TRBJ2-1; TRBD2 matches at 13 bases. The specimen comprised CD4+ T cells sorted from PBMCs, sampled 45 days after the yellow fever booster vaccination. The CDR3 DNA follows: TGTGCCAGCAAAGGACTAGCGGGGGCCCAAAGCTCCTACAATGAGCAGTTCTTC. Amino acid sequence: CASKGLAGAQSSYNEQFF.